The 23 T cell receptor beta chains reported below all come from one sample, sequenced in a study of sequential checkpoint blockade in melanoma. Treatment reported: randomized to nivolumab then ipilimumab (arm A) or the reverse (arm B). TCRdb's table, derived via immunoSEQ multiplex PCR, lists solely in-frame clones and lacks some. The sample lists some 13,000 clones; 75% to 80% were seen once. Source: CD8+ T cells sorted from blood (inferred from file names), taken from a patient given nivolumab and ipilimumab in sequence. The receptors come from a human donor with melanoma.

CDR3 coding DNA: TGTGCCAGTAGTATTGGCGGGGAGCAGTTCTTC. It yields the protein CASSIGGEQFF. V and J are TRBV19 and TRBJ2-1; D is perhaps TRBD2 (5 bases). There are 11 residues in the CDR3. Trimming stripped 3 bases from V and 10 bases from J, with 7 bases between. Germline lookup yields CDR1 LNHDA and CDR2 SQIVND (reference sequence). Complete variable domain (other parts from reference TRBV19 and TRBJ2-1): DGGITQSPKYLFRKEGQNVTLSCEQNLNHDAMYWYRQDPGQGLRLIYYSQIVNDFQKGDIAEGYSVSREKKESFPLTVTSAQKNPTAFYLCASSIGGEQFFGPGTRLTVL.

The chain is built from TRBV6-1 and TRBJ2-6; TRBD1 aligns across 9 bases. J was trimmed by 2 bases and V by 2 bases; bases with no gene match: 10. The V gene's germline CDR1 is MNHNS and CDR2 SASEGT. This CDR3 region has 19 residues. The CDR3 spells CASSETWDRVLTGANVLTF. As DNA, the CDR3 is TGTGCCAGCAGTGAAACCTGGGACAGGGTGTTGACTGGGGCCAACGTCCTGACTTTC.

CDR3 amino acids: CASSVIAGAYTF. As DNA, the CDR3 is TGTGCCAGCAGCGTAATTGCAGGGGCCTACACCTTC. V gene TRBV9 combines with J gene TRBJ1-2; possible D gene TRBD1, 6 bases. CDR1 and CDR2 from the germline V gene are SGDLS and YYNGEE. CDR3 length: 12 residues. V gave up 1 base and J gave up 10 bases, with 11 bases separating them.

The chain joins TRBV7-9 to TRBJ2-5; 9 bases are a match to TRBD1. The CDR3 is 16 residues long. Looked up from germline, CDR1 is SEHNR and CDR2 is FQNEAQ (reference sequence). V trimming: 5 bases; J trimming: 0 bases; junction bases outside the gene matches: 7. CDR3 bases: TGTGCCAGCAGCGATGGACAGGGGACCTACCAAGAGACCCAGTACTTC. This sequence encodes CASSDGQGTYQETQYF.

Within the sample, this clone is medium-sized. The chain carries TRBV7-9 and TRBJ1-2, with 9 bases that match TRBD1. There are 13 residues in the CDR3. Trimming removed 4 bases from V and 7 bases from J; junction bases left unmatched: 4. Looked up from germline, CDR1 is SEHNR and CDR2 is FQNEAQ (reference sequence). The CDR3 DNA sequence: TGTGCCAGCAGCTCCGGGACAGGGTTTGGCTACACCTTC. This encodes CASSSGTGFGYTF.

CDR3 sequence reads: CASSDGTGDGTDTQYF. DNA of the CDR3: TGTGCCAGCAGTGACGGGACAGGGGACGGCACAGATACGCAGTATTTT. V and J are TRBV6-4 and TRBJ2-3, with 10 bases lining up with TRBD1. The CDR3 spans 16 residues. Germline V gene data show CDR1 as MRHNA and CDR2 as SNTAGT. V shed 2 bases, J shed 1 base, and the junction held 3 bases outside the gene matches.

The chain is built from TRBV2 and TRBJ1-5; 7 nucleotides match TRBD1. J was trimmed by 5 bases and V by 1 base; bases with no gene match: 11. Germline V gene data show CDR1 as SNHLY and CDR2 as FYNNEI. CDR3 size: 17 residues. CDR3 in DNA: TGTGCCAGCAGTGAAGGGACAGGCAGACCCCTCCATCAGCCCCAGCATTTT. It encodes CASSEGTGRPLHQPQHF.

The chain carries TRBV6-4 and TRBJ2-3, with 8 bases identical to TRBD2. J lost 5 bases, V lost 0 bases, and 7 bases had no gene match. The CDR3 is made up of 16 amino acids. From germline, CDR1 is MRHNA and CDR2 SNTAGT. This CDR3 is CASSDSTGGHVDTQYF. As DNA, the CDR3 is TGTGCCAGCAGTGACTCGACGGGGGGGCATGTAGATACGCAGTATTTT.

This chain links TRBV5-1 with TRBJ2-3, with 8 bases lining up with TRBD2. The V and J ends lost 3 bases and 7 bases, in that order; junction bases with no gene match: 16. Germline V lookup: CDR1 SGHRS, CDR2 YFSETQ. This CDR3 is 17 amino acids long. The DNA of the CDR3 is TGCGCCAGCAGCTCTGGTTCATCGGGGGGGCAGTTTAATACGCAGTATTTT. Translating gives CASSSGSSGGQFNTQYF.

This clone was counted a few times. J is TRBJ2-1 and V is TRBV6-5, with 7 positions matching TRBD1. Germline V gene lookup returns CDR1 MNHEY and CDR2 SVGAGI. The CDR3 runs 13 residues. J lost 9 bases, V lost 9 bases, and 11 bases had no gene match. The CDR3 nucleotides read TGTGCCAGTGGAGTAGGGGGCTCGGGTGAGCAGTTCTTC. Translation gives CASGVGGSGEQFF.

The CDR3 reads CASSLGAGAKNIQYF. Here the CDR3 DNA reads TGTGCCAGCAGCTTAGGGGCAGGGGCCAAAAACATTCAGTACTTC. The rearrangement uses TRBV7-2 and TRBJ2-4; D is possibly TRBD1 (5 bases). Deletions cut 1 base from V and 1 base from J, with 8 bases between. The CDR3 is 15 amino acids. Germline V gives CDR1 SGHTA, CDR2 FQGNSA.

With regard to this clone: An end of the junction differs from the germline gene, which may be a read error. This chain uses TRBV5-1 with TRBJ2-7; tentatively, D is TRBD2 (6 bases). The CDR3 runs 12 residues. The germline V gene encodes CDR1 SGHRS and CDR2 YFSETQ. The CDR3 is CASSTGTLEQYF. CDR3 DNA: TGTGCCAGCAGCACCGGGACTCTTGAGCAGTACTTC.

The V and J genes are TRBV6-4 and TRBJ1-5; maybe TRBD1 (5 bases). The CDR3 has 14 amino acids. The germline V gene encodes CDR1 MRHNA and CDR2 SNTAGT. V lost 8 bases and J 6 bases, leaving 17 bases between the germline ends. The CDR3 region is CASGEEGAAQPQHF. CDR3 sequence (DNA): TGTGCCAGCGGGGAGGAAGGGGCAGCTCAGCCCCAGCATTTT.

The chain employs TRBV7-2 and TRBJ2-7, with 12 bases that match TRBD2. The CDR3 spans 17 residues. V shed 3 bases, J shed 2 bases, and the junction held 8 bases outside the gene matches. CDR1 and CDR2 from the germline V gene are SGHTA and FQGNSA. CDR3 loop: CASSFATSGSPPYEQYF. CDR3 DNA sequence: TGTGCCAGCAGCTTCGCGACTAGCGGGAGTCCCCCCTACGAGCAGTACTTC.

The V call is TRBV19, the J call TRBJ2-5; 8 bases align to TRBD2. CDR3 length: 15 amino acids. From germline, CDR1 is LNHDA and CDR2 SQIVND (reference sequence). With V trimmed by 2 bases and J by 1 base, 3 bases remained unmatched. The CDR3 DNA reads TGTGCCAGTAGTATACCCAGCGGGGGCCAAGAGACCCAGTACTTC. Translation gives CASSIPSGGQETQYF.

The CDR3, as DNA: TGTGCCAGCAGTACTAGCTCCTACGAGCAGTACTTC. Translated, it gives CASSTSSYEQYF. This chain links TRBV27 with TRBJ2-7, with D possibly matching TRBD2 (5 bases). This CDR3 has 12 residues. Germline CDR1 and CDR2: MNHEY and SMNVEV (reference sequence). V lost 5 bases, J lost 0 bases, and 5 bases lay in between.

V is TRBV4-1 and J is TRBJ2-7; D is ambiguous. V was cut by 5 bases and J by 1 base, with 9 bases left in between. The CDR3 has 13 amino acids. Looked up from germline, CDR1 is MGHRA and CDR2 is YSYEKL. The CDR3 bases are TGCGCCAGCAGCACTACGGCTTCCTACGAGCAGTACTTC. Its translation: CASSTTASYEQYF.

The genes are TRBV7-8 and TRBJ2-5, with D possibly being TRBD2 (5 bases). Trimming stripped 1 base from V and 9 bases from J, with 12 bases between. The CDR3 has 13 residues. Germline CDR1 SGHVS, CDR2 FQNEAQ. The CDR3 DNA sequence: TGTGCCAGCAGCTTAGTGGGTCCGGAGGCCCAGTACTTC. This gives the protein CASSLVGPEAQYF.

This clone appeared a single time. This chain's CDR3 is CASSYGRGTAGNTIYF. The CDR3 DNA reads as TGTGCCAGCAGCTACGGACGGGGGACAGCCGGAAACACCATATATTTT. The rearrangement uses TRBV5-6 and TRBJ1-3; 7 positions match TRBD1. The CDR3 sequence is 16 residues long. V shed 3 bases, J shed 4 bases, and the junction held 10 bases outside the gene matches. Looked up from germline, CDR1 is SGHDT and CDR2 is YYEEEE.

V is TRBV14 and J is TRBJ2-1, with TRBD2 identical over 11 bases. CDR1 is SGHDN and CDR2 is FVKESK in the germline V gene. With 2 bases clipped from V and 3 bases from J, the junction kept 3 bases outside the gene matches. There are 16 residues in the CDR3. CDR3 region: CASSQRLAGSYNEQFF. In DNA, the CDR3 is TGTGCCAGCAGCCAAAGACTAGCGGGGAGCTACAATGAGCAGTTCTTC.

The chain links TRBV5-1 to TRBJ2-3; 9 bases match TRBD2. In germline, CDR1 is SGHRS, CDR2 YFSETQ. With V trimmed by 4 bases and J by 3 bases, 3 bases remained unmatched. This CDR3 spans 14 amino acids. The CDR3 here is CASSGLAKTDTQYF. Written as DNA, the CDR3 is TGCGCCAGCAGCGGACTAGCGAAAACAGATACGCAGTATTTT.

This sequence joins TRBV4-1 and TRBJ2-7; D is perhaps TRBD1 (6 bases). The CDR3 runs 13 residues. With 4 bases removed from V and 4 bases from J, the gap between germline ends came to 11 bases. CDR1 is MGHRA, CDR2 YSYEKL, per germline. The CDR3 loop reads CASSPPTGYEQYF. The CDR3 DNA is TGCGCCAGCAGCCCTCCGACAGGATACGAGCAGTACTTC.

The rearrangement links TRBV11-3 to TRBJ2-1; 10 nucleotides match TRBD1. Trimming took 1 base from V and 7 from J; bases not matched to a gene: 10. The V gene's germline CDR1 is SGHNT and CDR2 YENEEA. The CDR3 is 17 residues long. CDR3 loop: CASSLALDRGRLNEQFF. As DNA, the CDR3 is TGTGCCAGCAGCTTAGCCTTAGACAGGGGGCGCCTTAATGAGCAGTTCTTC.